These 5 T cell receptor beta chains came from one sample sequenced in a study of T cells in localized non-small cell lung cancer (dated by TCRdb to the early 2020s). The library relied on the immunoSEQ multiplex PCR assay. The clones in this table, taken by TCRdb from immuneACCESS, are in-frame only. Not every clone is retained; where verified, under half of the shortfall comes from an unresolved V gene, and the cause of the rest is unknown. The sample table shows some 30,000 clones, and roughly 87% are seen once. The ten largest clones add up to roughly 17% of the sample. This sample comprised peripheral blood mononuclear cells, obtained before any cancer treatment. Receptors originate from a man between 40 and 70 years old with stage III lung adenocarcinoma.

This chain connects TRBV5-4 to TRBJ1-1, with TRBD1 matching 7 bases. Per the germline V gene, CDR1 is SGHNT and CDR2 is YYREEE (reference sequence). The J segment lost 4 bases and the V segment lost 4 bases, leaving 4 bases of the junction unmatched. This CDR3 is 13 amino acids long. For the CDR3, the DNA is TGTGCCAGCAGCCTGTACAGGGGCACTGAAGCTTTCTTT. This encodes CASSLYRGTEAFF.

The J gene is TRBJ2-1, the V gene TRBV5-4; D not resolved. This CDR3 has 14 residues. Per germline, CDR1 SGHNT and CDR2 YYREEE (reference sequence). V dropped 0 bases and J dropped 5 bases, with 9 bases sitting between them. The CDR3 sequence: CASSLVRQNNEQFF. Written as DNA, the CDR3 is TGTGCCAGCAGCTTGGTCAGGCAAAACAATGAGCAGTTCTTC.

The chain has TRBV5-4 and TRBJ1-2, with a weak D call TRBD1 (6 bases). V shed 0 bases and J shed 5 bases, with 8 bases lying between them. CDR3 size: 13 residues. Germline-derived CDR1 and CDR2 are SGHNT and YYREEE (reference sequence). The CDR3 DNA reads TGTGCCAGCAGCTTGGAGGGGGTGTATGGCTACACCTTC. This sequence encodes CASSLEGVYGYTF.

This rearrangement joins TRBV10-3 to TRBJ2-7; D unclear. This CDR3 contains 13 residues. From germline, CDR1 is ENHRY and CDR2 SYGVKD. V was pared by 3 bases and J by 6 bases, with 12 bases between. This chain's CDR3 is CAISDRQASEQYF. The DNA of the CDR3 is TGTGCCATCAGTGACAGGCAGGCCTCCGAGCAGTACTTC.

The V call is TRBV5-1, the J call TRBJ1-2, with D unclear. The CDR3 sequence is 16 residues long. Germline lookup yields CDR1 SGHRS and CDR2 YFSETQ. The ends were cut back, 2 bases at V and 0 bases at J, with 14 bases in the middle. The CDR3 sequence is CASSLPKGGTNYGYTF. As DNA, the CDR3 is TGCGCCAGCAGCTTACCCAAAGGCGGAACTAACTATGGCTACACCTTC.